These 18 T cell receptor beta chains share one sample of origin, sequenced in a study of T cells in Graves' hyperthyroidism and ophthalmopathy. The investigators amplified TCR beta CDR3 regions from RNA transcripts. HTBI primers drove first-round RT-PCR of the TCR CDR3. TCRdb reanalysed the multiplex PCR reads using MiXCR and keeps one entry per CDR3 protein. This sample has 600,000 to 650,000 distinct CDR3 sequences, with less than 25% found just once. Sequenced material: blood. Source of these receptors: a man younger than 45 with Graves' ophthalmopathy.

This clonotype was seen more than once but under ten times. The chain is built from TRBV6-1 and TRBJ2-3; TRBD2 agrees at 11 bases. V lost 5 bases and J lost 4; bases outside the gene matches: 5. Germline V gene data show CDR1 as MNHNS and CDR2 as SASEGT. This CDR3 has 15 residues. DNA of the CDR3: TGTGCCAGCAGTACACTAGCGGGAGCTGCAGATACGCAGTATTTT. This translates into CASSTLAGAADTQYF.

With regard to this clonotype: Germline and junction disagree at one end, which may indicate a read error. DNA of the CDR3: TGTGCCAGCAGTTACGGGGAGGGCCCCTACAATGGGCAGTTCTTC. Translated, it gives CASSYGEGPYNGQFF. The chain recombines TRBV6-9 with TRBJ2-1, with 7 positions matching TRBD2. CDR3 length: 15 amino acids. Germline CDR1 and CDR2: MNHGY and SVAAGI.

This clonotype was seen more than once but under ten times. The V call is TRBV28, the J call TRBJ2-1; 11 nucleotides agree with TRBD2. The CDR3 has 18 residues. V lost 4 bases to trimming and J lost 4 bases; unmatched junction nucleotides: 12. CDR1 and CDR2 from the germline V gene are MDHEN and SYDVKM. The CDR3 bases are TGTGCCAGCAGTTCCTCCTTACTAGCGGGAGTGTATTACAATGAGCAGTTCTTC. Encoded protein: CASSSSLLAGVYYNEQFF.

The sample holds many counts of this clonotype. This sequence joins TRBV7-2 and TRBJ2-5, with TRBD2 identical over 7 bases. The germline gives CDR1 SGHTA, CDR2 FQGNSA. V dropped 3 bases and J dropped 1; count of bases not matched to a gene: 5. The CDR3 has 15 amino acids. The CDR3 sequence is CASSFKSGTQETQYF. The DNA of the CDR3 is TGTGCCAGCAGCTTCAAGAGCGGGACCCAAGAGACCCAGTACTTC. Filled out from reference TRBV7-2 and TRBJ2-5, the complete variable domain reads GAGVSQSPSNKVTEKGKDVELRCDPISGHTALYWYRQSLGQGLEFLIYFQGNSAPDKSGLPSDRFSAERTGGSVSTLTIQRTQQEDSAVYLCASSFKSGTQETQYFGPGTRLLVL.

On this clonotype: Given a much more abundant clone one base away, this may be a read error. The rearrangement links TRBV2 to TRBJ1-1; TRBD1 aligns across 10 bases. The length of the CDR3 is 16 residues. From germline, CDR1 is SNHLY and CDR2 FYNNEI. CDR3 amino acids: CASSEGTGGLGTKAFF. CDR3 bases: TGTGCCAGCAGTGAAGGGACAGGGGGTTTGGGCACTAAAGCTTTCTTT.

The chain is built from TRBV24-1 and TRBJ1-3; D ambiguous. Germline loops: CDR1 KGHDR, CDR2 SFDVKD. The CDR3 spans 15 residues. Trimming pared 5 bases from V and 0 bases from J, leaving 10 bases between. For the CDR3, the DNA is TGTGCCACCAGTGGCCCGCCGGCCTCTGGAAACACCATATATTTT. This translates into CATSGPPASGNTIYF.

This clonotype was counted many times. The chain joins TRBV20-1 to TRBJ1-1; D uncertain. This CDR3 is 13 amino acids long. Germline V lookup: CDR1 DFQATT, CDR2 SNEGSKA (reference sequence). The V and J ends lost 4 bases and 8 bases respectively, with 17 bases between them. CDR3 region: CSATDWSSVEAFF. Written as DNA, the CDR3 is TGCAGTGCTACAGACTGGAGCAGCGTCGAAGCTTTCTTT.

This clonotype was found a few times. This chain uses TRBV12-3 or TRBV12-4 with TRBJ2-3; TRBD2 aligns across 9 bases. V shed 2 bases and J 6 bases; nucleotides not matched to a gene: 9. The CDR3 sequence is 16 residues long. The CDR3: CASSLRAGGSRDTQYF. The CDR3 DNA reads TGTGCCAGCAGTTTACGAGCGGGAGGATCGAGGGATACGCAGTATTTT.

This clonotype was observed at least ten times. The chain couples TRBV6-5 to TRBJ2-7; 9 bases align to TRBD1. The CDR3 loop spans 15 amino acids. The V segment lost 0 bases and the J segment 5 bases; nucleotides outside the gene matches: 5. CDR1 MNHEY and CDR2 SVGAGI come from the germline V gene. CDR3 nucleotide sequence: TGTGCCAGCAGTTACTCCGGGACAGGGAATAACGAGCAGTACTTC. Translation: CASSYSGTGNNEQYF.

This clonotype came up a few times. This rearrangement joins TRBV10-3 to TRBJ2-3; D perhaps matches TRBD2 (6 bases). V was trimmed by 3 bases and J by 2 bases, leaving 15 bases between them. Germline CDR1 is ENHRY and CDR2 is SYGVKD. CDR3 size: 16 residues. DNA for the CDR3: TGTGCCATCAGTGATCCCCCGGGAGACCCCACAGATACGCAGTATTTT. Its translation: CAISDPPGDPTDTQYF.

The table lists this clonotype with many counts. The chain is built from TRBV11-2 and TRBJ2-2; 10 nucleotides agree with TRBD2. V shed 5 bases, J shed 1 base, and the junction held 4 bases outside the gene matches. The CDR3 consists of 16 residues. Germline loops: CDR1 SGHAT, CDR2 FQNNGV. The CDR3 loop is CASSRGLAENTGELFF. CDR3 nucleotides: TGTGCCAGCAGCCGCGGACTAGCGGAGAACACCGGGGAGCTGTTTTTT.

The chain combines TRBV5-1 with TRBJ1-1; D possibly corresponds to TRBD1 (6 bases). The CDR3 is 14 amino acids. V was trimmed by 4 bases and J by 5 bases, leaving 15 bases between them. Germline assignment: CDR1 SGHRS and CDR2 YFSETQ. As DNA, the CDR3 is TGCGCCAGCAGCCAAGGAGGGGGGGGGACTGAAGCTTTCTTT. It yields the protein CASSQGGGGTEAFF. The variable domain in full, completed from reference TRBV5-1 and TRBJ1-1, reads KAGVTQTPRYLIKTRGQQVTLSCSPISGHRSVSWYQQTPGQGLQFLFEYFSETQRNKGNFPGRFSGRQFSNSRSEMNVSTLELGDSALYLCASSQGGGGTEAFFGQGTRLTVV.

This clonotype was seen many times. The rearrangement uses TRBV6-2 or TRBV6-3 and TRBJ2-1; a weak D match, TRBD2 (5 bases). Between the trimmed V and J ends, which lost 5 bases and 12 bases, there was a span of 17 bases. Germline V gene data show CDR1 as MNHEY and CDR2 as SVGEGT. The CDR3 runs 13 residues. The CDR3 coding sequence is TGTGCCAGCAGTGATTCCGGGAATTTGGGGCAGTTCTTC. Residues: CASSDSGNLGQFF.

The rearrangement links TRBV11-2 to TRBJ2-3; a possible D gene is TRBD2 (6 bases). Trimming pared 5 bases from V and 0 bases from J, leaving 24 bases between. The V gene's germline CDR1 is SGHAT and CDR2 FQNNGV. This CDR3 is built from 19 residues. As DNA, the CDR3 is TGTGCCAGCAGCCTACTAGCATATGAGATCAAAAGTAGCACAGATACGCAGTATTTT. Its protein is CASSLLAYEIKSSTDTQYF.

This clonotype was picked up a small number of times. The rearrangement uses TRBV6-2 or TRBV6-3 and TRBJ2-3; D is uncertain. The ends were cut back, 6 bases at V and 4 bases at J, with 14 bases in the middle. Looked up from germline, CDR1 is MNHEY and CDR2 is SVGEGT. This CDR3 contains 14 residues. The CDR3 nucleotides read TGTGCCAGCAGCTATTTGAACGTGGCAGATACGCAGTATTTT. Translation gives CASSYLNVADTQYF.

This clonotype came up a few times. This rearrangement joins TRBV27 to TRBJ2-1; 7 bases are shared with TRBD2. CDR1 and CDR2 from the germline V gene are MNHEY and SMNVEV (reference sequence). V shed 2 bases and J 3 bases; nucleotides not matched to a gene: 10. The CDR3 sequence is 17 residues long. CDR3 DNA sequence: TGTGCCAGCAGTTTAGGGGGGAGGGCCCCCATCTACAATGAGCAGTTCTTC. This codes for CASSLGGRAPIYNEQFF.

This clonotype was seen at least ten times. This chain links TRBV28 with TRBJ2-3; 12 bases align to TRBD2. The CDR3 length is 16 residues. V trimming: 4 bases; J trimming: 5 bases; junction bases outside the gene matches: 7. In germline, CDR1 is MDHEN, CDR2 SYDVKM. The DNA for the CDR3 is TGTGCCAGCAGTTCCCGACTAGCGGGAGAGCTAGATACGCAGTATTTT. Amino acids: CASSSRLAGELDTQYF.

The CDR3 nucleotides read TGTGCCAGCAGCAGCCTCGGTAGCGGGAACCAAGAGACCCAGTACTTC. This sequence encodes CASSSLGSGNQETQYF. The chain links TRBV14 to TRBJ2-5; 8 nucleotides align to TRBD2. The CDR3 runs 16 residues. Per germline, CDR1 SGHDN and CDR2 FVKESK. V gave up 5 bases and J gave up 0 bases; unmatched junction bases: 8. Based on the CDR3 plus reference TRBV14 and TRBJ2-5, the full variable domain is EAGVTQFPSHSVIEKGQTVTLRCDPISGHDNLYWYRRVMGKEIKFLLHFVKESKQDESGMPNNRFLAERTGGTYSTLKVQPAELEDSGVYFCASSSLGSGNQETQYFGPGTRLLVL.